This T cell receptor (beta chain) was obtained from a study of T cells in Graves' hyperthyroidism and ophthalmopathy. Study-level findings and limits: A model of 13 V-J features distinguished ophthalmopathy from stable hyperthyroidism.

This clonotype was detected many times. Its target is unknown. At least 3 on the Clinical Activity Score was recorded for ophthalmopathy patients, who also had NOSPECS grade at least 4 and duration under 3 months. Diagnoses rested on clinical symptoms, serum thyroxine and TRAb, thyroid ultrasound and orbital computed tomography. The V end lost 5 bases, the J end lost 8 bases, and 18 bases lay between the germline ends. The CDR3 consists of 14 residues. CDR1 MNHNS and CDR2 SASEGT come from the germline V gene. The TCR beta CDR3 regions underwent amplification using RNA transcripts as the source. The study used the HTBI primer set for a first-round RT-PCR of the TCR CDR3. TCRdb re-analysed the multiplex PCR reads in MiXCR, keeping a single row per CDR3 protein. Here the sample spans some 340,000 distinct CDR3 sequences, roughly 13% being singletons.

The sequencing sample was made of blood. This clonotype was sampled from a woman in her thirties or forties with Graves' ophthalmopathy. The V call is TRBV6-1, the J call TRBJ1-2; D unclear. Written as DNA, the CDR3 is TGTGCCAGCAGTCGGAGCCCCCGTGGAGAGGGCTACACCTTC. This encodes CASSRSPRGEGYTF.